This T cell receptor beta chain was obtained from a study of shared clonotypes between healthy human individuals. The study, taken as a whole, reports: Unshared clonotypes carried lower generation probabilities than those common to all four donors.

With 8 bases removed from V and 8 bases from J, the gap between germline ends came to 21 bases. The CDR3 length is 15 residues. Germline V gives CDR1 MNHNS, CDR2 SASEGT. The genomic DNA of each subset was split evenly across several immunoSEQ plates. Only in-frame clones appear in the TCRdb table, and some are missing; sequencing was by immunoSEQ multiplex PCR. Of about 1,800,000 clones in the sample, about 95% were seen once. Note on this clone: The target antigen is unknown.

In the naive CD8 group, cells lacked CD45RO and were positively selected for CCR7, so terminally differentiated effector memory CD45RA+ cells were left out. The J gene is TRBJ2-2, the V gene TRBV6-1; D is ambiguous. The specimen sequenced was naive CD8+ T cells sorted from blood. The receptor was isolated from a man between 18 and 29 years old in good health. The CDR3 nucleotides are TGTGCCAGCGGCTTCGGGCCAAACCTGGTGGGGGAGCTGTTTTTT. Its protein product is CASGFGPNLVGELFF.